The rows below give T cell receptor beta chains drawn from one sample of a study of low-dose radiotherapy and immunotherapy resistance in tumors. TCRdb re-called the reads through MiXCR, storing one row per CDR3 protein. The table has about 39,000 distinct CDR3 sequences, less than 40% seen once. The sequencing here drew on PBMCs, taken before treatment. These receptors were taken from a male donor with gallbladder cancer. Both conserved end residues are part of each CDR3. The D gene is left open where the match is weak. Some rows have no size entry. The others give once, few or many, or a class for an expanded clone.

D	V	J	size	DNA	CDR3
NA	TRBV10-3	TRBJ2-5	NA	TGTGCCATCGGGACCCAGGAGACCCAGTACTTC	CAIGTQETQYF
NA	TRBV25-1	TRBJ2-1	many	TGTGCCAGCAGTGAATCCAATGAGCAGTTCTTC	CASSESNEQFF
TRBD1	TRBV5-1	TRBJ1-6	many	TGCGCCAGCAGCTTGGAGGGACAGCACAATTCACCCCTCCACTTT	CASSLEGQHNSPLHF
TRBD1	TRBV28	TRBJ1-5	NA	TGTGCCAGCATGACAGGGGGGATTTTTCAGCCCCAGCATTTT	CASMTGGIFQPQHF
TRBD1	TRBV7-2	TRBJ1-4	many	TGTGCCAGCAGTACGACAGGGGGAGAAAAACTGTTTTTT	CASSTTGGEKLFF
TRBD1	TRBV20-1	TRBJ2-1	many	TGCAGTACCCCGGGACAGGGAATCAATGAGCAGTTCTTC	CSTPGQGINEQFF
NA	TRBV11-2	TRBJ2-1	NA	TGTGCCAGCAGCCCACTATTAGAGCAGTTCTTC	CASSPLLEQFF
NA	TRBV6-2/TRBV6-3	TRBJ2-7	NA	TGTGCCAGCACTACGGGGCGGAGCTACGAGCAGTACTTC	CASTTGRSYEQYF
TRBD2	TRBV6-8	TRBJ2-1	medium-sized	TGTGCCAGCAGAGGACTAGCGGGCGGCGGCTACAATGAGCAGTTCTTC	CASRGLAGGGYNEQFF
NA	TRBV6-1	TRBJ2-7	many	TGTGCCAGCAATACGGAATTACAAGCCTACGAGCAGTACTTC	CASNTELQAYEQYF
TRBD1	TRBV11-2	TRBJ2-7	NA	TGTGCCAGCAGCTTTGGGACAGGGGACTACGAGCAGTACTTC	CASSFGTGDYEQYF
TRBD1	TRBV5-6	TRBJ1-5	medium-sized	TGTGCCAGCAGCTTTGGGGACAGGGTTACCAATCAGCCCCAGCATTTT	CASSFGDRVTNQPQHF
NA	TRBV6-1	TRBJ2-1	NA	TGTGCCAGCAAGTTACGAGGGGGAGGCTCCTACAATGAGCAGTTCTTC	CASKLRGGGSYNEQFF
NA	TRBV19	TRBJ2-5	NA	TGTGCCAGTAGTATACGACATAGGGAGACCCAGTACTTC	CASSIRHRETQYF
NA	TRBV2	TRBJ1-3	NA	TGTGCCAGCAGTTGGTCCACCTCTGGAAACACCATATATTTT	CASSWSTSGNTIYF
TRBD2	TRBV7-9	TRBJ2-2	many	TGTGCCAGCAGCTTAGCCGGGGGGACCGGGGAGCTGTTTTTT	CASSLAGGTGELFF
TRBD2	TRBV28	TRBJ2-3	NA	TGTGCCAGCAGCCTTCTAGCGGGAGATACGCAGTATTTT	CASSLLAGDTQYF
NA	TRBV28	TRBJ2-7	many	TGTGCCAGCAAGAGACACTACGAGCAGTACTTC	CASKRHYEQYF
TRBD2	TRBV6-2/TRBV6-3	TRBJ2-7	many	TGTGCCAGCACCCCGGGACTAGCGGGTCATGTCCCGATTTTC	CASTPGLAGHVPIF
TRBD1	TRBV7-2	TRBJ2-7	many	TGTGCCAGCAGTCGGGACAGGGGATCCTACGAGCAGTACTTC	CASSRDRGSYEQYF
TRBD2	TRBV20-1	TRBJ2-5	many	TGCAGTGCCTTGAAACCCGGGACTAGCGTGGGGACCCAGTACTTC	CSALKPGTSVGTQYF
NA	TRBV5-1	TRBJ2-1	NA	TGCGCCAGCAGCTTGGGGGCGCTCGATCACAATGAGCAGTTCTTC	CASSLGALDHNEQFF
NA	TRBV6-2/TRBV6-3	TRBJ2-2	many	TGTGCCAGCAGTCAATTATCTAGACGGCTCGGGGAGCTGTTTTTT	CASSQLSRRLGELFF
NA	TRBV7-2	TRBJ1-1	NA	TGTGCCAGCAGCTTAGCGCAAAACGTAGAGGCTTTCTTT	CASSLAQNVEAFF
NA	TRBV5-1	TRBJ2-7	many	TGCGCCAGCAGCTTGGCTACTGTGGCCTACGAGCAGTACTTC	CASSLATVAYEQYF
NA	TRBV28	TRBJ1-2	medium-sized	TGTGCCAGCAGTTTGGTGGGGGGGAACTATGGCTACACCTTC	CASSLVGGNYGYTF
NA	TRBV10-3	TRBJ1-5	NA	TGTGCCATCAATGCGAGCAATCAGCCCCAGCATTTT	CAINASNQPQHF
TRBD2	TRBV20-1	TRBJ2-4	few	TGCAGTGCTAGCGGGGGGACGGAGGAAAACATTCAGTACTTC	CSASGGTEENIQYF
NA	TRBV27	TRBJ2-3	medium-sized	TGTGCCAGCAGGCCGGCCGGGGGCGCACGCACAGATACGCAGTATTTT	CASRPAGGARTDTQYF
NA	TRBV5-4	TRBJ2-1	many	TGTGCCAGCAGCTTGGGGACTCCCGGACGACTCAATGAGCAGTTCTTC	CASSLGTPGRLNEQFF
NA	TRBV5-6	TRBJ1-4	few	TGTGCCAGCAGCTTGGCCGACGCTAGAAATGAAAAACTGTTTTTT	CASSLADARNEKLFF